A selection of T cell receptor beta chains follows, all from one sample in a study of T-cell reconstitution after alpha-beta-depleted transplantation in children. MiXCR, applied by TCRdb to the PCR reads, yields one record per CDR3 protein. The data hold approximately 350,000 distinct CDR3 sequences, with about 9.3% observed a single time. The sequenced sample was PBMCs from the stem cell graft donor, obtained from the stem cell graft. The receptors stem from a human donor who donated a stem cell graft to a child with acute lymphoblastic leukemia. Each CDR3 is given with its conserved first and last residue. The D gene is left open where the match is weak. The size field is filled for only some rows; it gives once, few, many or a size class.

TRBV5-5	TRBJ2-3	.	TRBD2	CASRIGLAGVGLTDTQYF	TGTGCCAGCAGAATCGGACTAGCGGGAGTAGGTTTAACAGATACGCAGTATTTT
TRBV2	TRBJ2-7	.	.	CASKETSSYEQYF	TGTGCCAGCAAGGAGACCTCCAGCTACGAGCAGTACTTC
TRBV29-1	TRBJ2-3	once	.	CSVDDSQGRDTQYF	TGCAGCGTTGACGACTCTCAGGGTCGAGATACGCAGTATTTT
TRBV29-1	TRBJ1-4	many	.	CSVEDPGLATNEKLFF	TGCAGCGTTGAAGATCCGGGTCTCGCAACTAATGAAAAACTGTTTTTT
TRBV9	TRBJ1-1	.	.	CASSVGGGLTEAFF	TGTGCCAGCAGCGTAGGTGGGGGACTGACTGAAGCTTTCTTT
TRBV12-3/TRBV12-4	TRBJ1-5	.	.	CASSPQGGHQPQHF	TGTGCCAGCAGCCCACAGGGAGGTCATCAGCCCCAGCATTTT
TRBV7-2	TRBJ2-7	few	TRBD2	CASRPMGTSPYEQYF	TGTGCCAGCAGACCAATGGGGACTAGCCCCTACGAGCAGTACTTC
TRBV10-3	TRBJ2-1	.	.	CAIRDSSPLFNEQLF	TGTGCCATCAGGGACTCCTCCCCTCTCTTCAATGAGCAGCTCTTC
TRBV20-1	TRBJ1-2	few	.	CSARGPDRSYGYTF	TGCAGTGCTAGAGGCCCCGACAGATCCTATGGCTACACCTTC
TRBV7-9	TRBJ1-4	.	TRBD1	CASRTGSELFF	TGTGCCAGCCGGACAGGGTCGGAACTGTTTTTT
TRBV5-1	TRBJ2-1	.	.	CASRQVYSGPYNEQFF	TGCGCCAGCAGACAGGTCTACTCAGGGCCTTACAATGAGCAGTTCTTC
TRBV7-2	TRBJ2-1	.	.	CASSLSSGNEQFF	TGTGCCAGCAGCTTAAGTAGTGGCAATGAGCAGTTCTTC
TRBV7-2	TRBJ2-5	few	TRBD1	CASSQTGVRETQYF	TGTGCCAGCAGCCAAACAGGGGTCCGAGAGACCCAGTACTTC
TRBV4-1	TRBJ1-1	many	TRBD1	CASSQGDRVTEAFF	TGCGCCAGCAGCCAGGGGGACAGGGTCACTGAAGCTTTCTTT
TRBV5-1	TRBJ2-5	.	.	CASSLDRAGRETKYF	TGCGCCAGCAGCTTAGACAGGGCCGGTCGGGAGACCAAGTACTTC
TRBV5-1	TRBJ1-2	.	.	CASSLSGDPLANYGYTF	TGCGCCAGCAGCTTGTCAGGGGATCCCTTAGCTAACTATGGCTACACCTTC
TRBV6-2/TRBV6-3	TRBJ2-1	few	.	CASATYNEQFF	TGTGCCAGCGCTACCTACAATGAGCAGTTCTTC
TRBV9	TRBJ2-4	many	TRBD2	CASSVELADNIQYF	TGTGCCAGCAGCGTAGAACTAGCGGATAACATTCAGTACTTC
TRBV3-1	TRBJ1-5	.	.	CASSHGSMGGQPQHF	TGTGCCAGCAGCCATGGGTCTATGGGGGGCCAGCCCCAGCATTTT
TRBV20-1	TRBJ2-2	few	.	CSAWERAGELFF	TGCAGTGCTTGGGAGAGAGCCGGGGAGCTGTTTTTT
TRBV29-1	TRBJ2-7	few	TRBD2	CSAGSSGRDEQYF	TGCAGCGCCGGCTCTAGCGGGAGGGACGAGCAGTACTTC
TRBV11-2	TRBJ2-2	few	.	CASSLFPYNPQFNTGELFF	TGTGCCAGCAGCTTATTCCCATATAACCCCCAATTTAACACCGGGGAGCTGTTTTTT
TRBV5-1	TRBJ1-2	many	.	CASSLGIGGYYGYTF	TGCGCCAGCAGCTTGGGTATCGGCGGATACTATGGCTACACCTTC
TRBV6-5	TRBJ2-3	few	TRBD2	CASSYSHPAAGPTDTQYF	TGTGCCAGCAGTTACTCCCATCCGGCAGCGGGACCCACAGATACGCAGTATTTT
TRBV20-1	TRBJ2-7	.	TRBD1	CSARSTGVLPYEQYF	TGCAGTGCTAGATCCACAGGGGTGCTACCCTACGAGCAGTACTTC
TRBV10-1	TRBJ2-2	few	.	CASASNSDLNTGELFF	TGCGCCAGCGCTTCGAATAGCGACTTGAACACCGGGGAGCTGTTTTTT
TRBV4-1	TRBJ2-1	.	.	CASSHRGGRYEQFF	TGCGCCAGCAGCCACCGCGGAGGGCGTTATGAGCAGTTCTTC
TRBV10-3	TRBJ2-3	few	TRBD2	CAISSSGSSTDTQYF	TGTGCCATCAGTTCTAGCGGGAGTAGCACAGATACGCAGTATTTT
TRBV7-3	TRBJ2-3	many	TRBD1	CASSLTGGADTQYF	TGTGCCAGCAGCTTAACAGGGGGCGCAGATACGCAGTATTTT
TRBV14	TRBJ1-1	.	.	CASSQLRGYTEAFF	TGTGCCAGCAGCCAACTCCGGGGTTACACTGAAGCTTTCTTT
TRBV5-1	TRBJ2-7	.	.	CASSHPGTYEQYF	TGCGCCAGCAGCCACCCCGGGACCTACGAGCAGTACTTC
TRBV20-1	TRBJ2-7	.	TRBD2	CSARPGGVTYEQYF	TGCAGTGCTAGACCCGGGGGGGTGACCTACGAGCAGTACTTC
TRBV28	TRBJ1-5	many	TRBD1	CASSDRGQPQHF	TGTGCCAGCAGTGACAGGGGTCAGCCCCAGCATTTT
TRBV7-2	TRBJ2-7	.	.	CASSLAGATYEQYF	TGTGCCAGCAGCTTAGCAGGGGCTACCTACGAGCAGTACTTC
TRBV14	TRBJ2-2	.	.	CASTYTLGTGELFF	TGTGCCAGCACCTATACACTAGGTACCGGGGAGCTGTTTTTT
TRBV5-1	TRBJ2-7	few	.	CASSLVPGVDYEQYF	TGCGCCAGCAGCTTGGTCCCAGGGGTTGACTACGAGCAGTACTTC
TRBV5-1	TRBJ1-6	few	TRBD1	CASSLQGGSPLHF	TGCGCCAGCAGCTTACAGGGGGGTTCACCCCTCCACTTT
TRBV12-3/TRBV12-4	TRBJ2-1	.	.	CASAIGAVNYNAQFF	TGTGCCAGCGCAATTGGGGCAGTCAATTACAATGCGCAGTTCTTC
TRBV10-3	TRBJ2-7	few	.	CAIRGDNREVYEQYF	TGTGCCATCAGGGGGGATAACAGGGAAGTCTACGAGCAGTACTTC
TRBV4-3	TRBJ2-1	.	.	CASSQDVPPLNNEQFF	TGCGCCAGCAGCCAAGATGTACCCCCGCTTAACAATGAGCAGTTCTTC
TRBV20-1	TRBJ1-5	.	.	CSASPTATYQPQHF	TGCAGTGCTAGTCCGACAGCAACTTATCAGCCCCAGCATTTT
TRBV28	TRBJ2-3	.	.	CASRTPGTDTQYF	TGTGCCAGCAGAACCCCGGGCACAGATACGCAGTATTTT
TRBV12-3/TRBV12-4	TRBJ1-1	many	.	CASTRIRTRGVYTEAFF	TGTGCCAGCACCCGGATTAGAACGCGGGGGGTGTACACTGAAGCTTTCTTT
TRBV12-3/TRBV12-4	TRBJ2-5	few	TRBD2	CASSAGGAGETQYF	TGTGCCAGCAGTGCGGGAGGGGCGGGAGAGACCCAGTACTTC
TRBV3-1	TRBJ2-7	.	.	CASSQTRDISNEQYF	TGTGCCAGCAGCCAAACCCGGGACATCTCGAACGAGCAGTACTTC
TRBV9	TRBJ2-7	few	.	CASSAPGLPYEQYF	TGTGCCAGCAGCGCACCCGGACTCCCCTACGAGCAGTACTTC